The 15 T cell receptor beta chains in this list originate from one sample, sequenced in a study of response to subunit inactivated influenza vaccine. TCRdb analysed the RT-PCR reads with MiXCR anew, one entry per CDR3 protein. The table has approximately 490,000 distinct CDR3 sequences, around 7.7% seen once; the top ten hold roughly 14%. Sequencing was performed on PBMCs from blood, taken around 25 months after vaccination. These receptors were obtained from a man aged 50-75 years who received an inactivated influenza vaccine.

This clonotype was recorded at least ten times. J is TRBJ2-1 and V is TRBV27; the D is unclear. Germline V CDR1 and CDR2: MNHEY, SMNVEV (reference sequence). V lost 3 bases and J 4 bases, leaving 10 bases between the germline ends. The CDR3 runs to 14 residues. CDR3: CASSFLSEYNEQFF. The CDR3 DNA is TGTGCCAGCAGTTTCCTCTCGGAATACAATGAGCAGTTCTTC.

This clonotype occurred a few times. V and J are TRBV29-1 and TRBJ1-5, with unresolved D. Deletions cut 6 bases from V and 1 base from J, with 10 bases between. The CDR3 runs 13 residues. CDR1 and CDR2 (germline): SQVTM, ANQGSEA. The CDR3 sequence is CSVGDTSNQPQHF. The CDR3 region has the DNA TGCAGCGTCGGAGACACGAGCAATCAGCCCCAGCATTTT.

This clonotype was observed at least ten times. V usage is TRBV29-1 and J usage is TRBJ2-1; 9 bases align to TRBD2. Losses at the gene ends were 7 bases for V and 2 bases for J; bases not matched to a gene: 6. The CDR3 extends over 14 amino acids. The germline CDR1 and CDR2 sequences are SQVTM and ANQGSEA. The CDR3 reads CSALTSGTYNEQFF. The CDR3 DNA sequence: TGCAGCGCTTTGACTAGCGGTACCTACAATGAGCAGTTCTTC.

This clonotype was seen only a few times. This rearrangement joins TRBV10-3 to TRBJ2-1; no reliable D call. The CDR3 has 12 residues. The germline gives CDR1 ENHRY, CDR2 SYGVKD. V was trimmed by 4 bases and J by 13 bases, leaving 14 bases between them. For the CDR3, the DNA is TGTGCCATCAGTGTCGTCGCTCGTGAACAGTTCTTC. It yields the protein CAISVVAREQFF.

The chain couples TRBV6-1 to TRBJ1-1, with D perhaps TRBD1 (5 bases). V was clipped by 6 bases and J by 3 bases, with 17 bases between them. There are 15 residues in the CDR3. From germline, CDR1 is MNHNS and CDR2 SASEGT. DNA for the CDR3: TGTGCCAGCAGCGATACTGGGGGGGAGGACACTGAAGCTTTCTTT. Translated, it gives CASSDTGGEDTEAFF.

This chain connects TRBV15 to TRBJ2-3; D remains ambiguous. Looked up from germline, CDR1 is LNHNV and CDR2 is YYDKDF (reference sequence). Trimming cost V 0 bases and J 4 bases, with 2 bases left between them. The CDR3 is 12 residues long. The CDR3 DNA reads TGTGCCACCAGCAGAGATCCAGATACGCAGTATTTT. Translated: CATSRDPDTQYF.

The V and J genes are TRBV7-9 and TRBJ1-4, with D possibly matching TRBD1 (5 bases). Germline V CDR1 and CDR2: SEHNR, FQNEAQ (reference sequence). The CDR3 sequence is 15 residues long. Trimming took 2 bases from V and 7 from J, leaving 14 bases between them. For the CDR3, the DNA is TGTGCCAGCAGCTTAACAGGACCTCCGGGTGAAAAACTGTTTTTT. It codes for CASSLTGPPGEKLFF.

The rearrangement links TRBV29-1 to TRBJ1-3; 8 bases match TRBD1. Trimming removed 3 bases from V and 0 bases from J; junction bases left unmatched: 1. CDR3 length: 14 amino acids. Per the germline V gene, CDR1 is SQVTM and CDR2 is ANQGSEA. The CDR3 bases are TGCAGCGTTGATACAGGGGGCTCTGGAAACACCATATATTTT. Protein: CSVDTGGSGNTIYF. The full variable domain, its missing parts supplied by reference TRBV29-1 and TRBJ1-3, is SAVISQKPSRDICQRGTSLTIQCQVDSQVTMMFWYRQQPGQSLTLIATANQGSEATYESGFVIDKFPISRPNLTFSTLTVSNMSPEDSSIYLCSVDTGGSGNTIYFGEGSWLTVV.

This clonotype has at least ten counts. The rearrangement joins TRBV7-8 to TRBJ1-5; the D gene is possibly TRBD1 (5 bases). Germline loops: CDR1 SGHVS, CDR2 FQNEAQ. The CDR3 contains 14 residues. Trimming took 5 bases from V and 4 from J, leaving 12 bases between them. The CDR3 protein is CASSGPGGNQPQHF. The CDR3 nucleotides are TGTGCCAGCAGCGGCCCGGGGGGGAATCAGCCCCAGCATTTT.

This clonotype came up a few times. This chain links TRBV6-2 or TRBV6-3 with TRBJ2-7; D may be TRBD1 (6 bases). The ends were cut back, 6 bases at V and 7 bases at J, with 13 bases in the middle. Germline lookup yields CDR1 MNHEY and CDR2 SVGEGT. The CDR3 totals 12 residues. CDR3 in DNA: TGTGCCAGCAGGGACAGTCAGCGGGAGCAGTACTTC. Translating it yields CASRDSQREQYF.

In this sample, this clonotype turned up many times. The V gene is TRBV5-1, the J gene TRBJ2-3, with D unresolved. V lost 1 base, J lost 9 bases, and 12 bases lay in between. CDR3 length: 13 amino acids. Germline V gene sequence: CDR1 SGHRS, CDR2 YFSETQ. The CDR3 spells CASSLQPAGTQYF. The CDR3 DNA is TGCGCCAGCAGCTTGCAACCCGCAGGCACGCAGTATTTT. The variable domain in full, completed from reference TRBV5-1 and TRBJ2-3, reads KAGVTQTPRYLIKTRGQQVTLSCSPISGHRSVSWYQQTPGQGLQFLFEYFSETQRNKGNFPGRFSGRQFSNSRSEMNVSTLELGDSALYLCASSLQPAGTQYFGPGTRLTVL.

CDR3 sequence reads: CASSEETGTSNQPQHF. Written as DNA, the CDR3 is TGTGCCAGCAGTGAGGAAACGGGAACTAGCAATCAGCCCCAGCATTTT. The chain recombines TRBV6-1 with TRBJ1-5; D gene ambiguous. Looked up from germline, CDR1 is MNHNS and CDR2 is SASEGT. V lost 3 bases, J lost 0 bases, and 12 bases lay in between. The CDR3 has 16 amino acids.

This rearrangement joins TRBV11-2 to TRBJ1-6; D is ambiguous. V lost 7 bases and J 4 bases, leaving 8 bases between the germline ends. The CDR3 length is 13 residues. Germline loops: CDR1 SGHAT, CDR2 FQNNGV. The CDR3 region is CASTTEYNSPLHF. CDR3 sequence (DNA): TGTGCCAGCACTACGGAATATAATTCACCCCTCCACTTT.

In its sample, this clonotype was seen a few times. This chain connects TRBV19 to TRBJ1-5, with no clear D. The CDR3 runs to 15 residues. V was shortened by 7 bases and J by 6 bases, with 19 bases between the two germline ends. Germline CDR1 reads LNHDA; CDR2 reads SQIVND (reference sequence). CDR3: CASTTKVGRGQPQHF. The DNA of the CDR3 is TGTGCCAGTACCACCAAGGTTGGACGGGGTCAGCCCCAGCATTTT. Supplemented by reference TRBV19 and TRBJ1-5, the full variable domain reads DGGITQSPKYLFRKEGQNVTLSCEQNLNHDAMYWYRQDPGQGLRLIYYSQIVNDFQKGDIAEGYSVSREKKESFPLTVTSAQKNPTAFYLCASTTKVGRGQPQHFGDGTRLSIL.

J is TRBJ1-3 and V is TRBV20-1; D is ambiguous. The ends were cut back, 1 base at V and 1 base at J, with 11 bases in the middle. The length of the CDR3 is 15 residues. The germline gives CDR1 DFQATT, CDR2 SNEGSKA (reference sequence). Written as DNA, the CDR3 is TGCAGTGCTAGAGGAAGGATAGGGTCTGGAAACACCATATATTTT. It specifies CSARGRIGSGNTIYF.